Here is one T cell receptor beta chain with its context. The data originate from a study of blood T cell repertoires in COVID-19. The protocol was immunoSEQ multiplex PCR, while the TCRdb copy is restricted to in-frame clones and leaves out a portion. The sample yields some 200,000 clones, roughly 82% seen once. The sequencing input was peripheral blood. The clonotype originates from a woman in her forties who had recovered from COVID-19.

The CDR3 DNA sequence: TGTGCCAGCAGCTTCTACGGGACAGGGCCCGGTGGCTACACCTTC. It encodes CASSFYGTGPGGYTF. The V gene is TRBV7-9, the J gene TRBJ1-2, with 9 bases lining up with TRBD1. The CDR3 consists of 15 residues. Per the germline V gene, CDR1 is SEHNR and CDR2 is FQNEAQ (reference sequence). V dropped 3 bases and J dropped 7; count of bases not matched to a gene: 9.